This T cell receptor beta chain appears in the sequencing data of a study of CD8 T cells in ankylosing spondylitis. Overall study findings and caveats: Prior literature has documented some motif variants in synovial fluid and blood from reactive arthritis.

CDR3 length: 12 amino acids. The V and J ends lost 3 bases and 7 bases respectively, with 12 bases between them. Germline V lookup: CDR1 DFQATT, CDR2 SNEGSKA (reference sequence). Using quantitative 5'-RACE with molecular barcodes, the authors made TCR beta libraries. TCRdb re-called the 5' RACE reads with MiXCR, one entry per CDR3 protein. Of around 320,000 distinct CDR3 sequences listed, roughly 20% were seen once; the top ten hold roughly 4%. In its sample, this clonotype was seen many times. Its matching antigen is unknown. V is TRBV20-1 and J is TRBJ2-5; tentatively, D is TRBD1 (6 bases). Sequencing was done on a sample of blood, either unsorted or a sorted T cell fraction (not recorded which). The origin of this receptor is a female donor with ankylosing spondylitis or in good health (not recorded which). The DNA of the CDR3 is TGCAGTGCTAGGGGGGCCGGCGGGACCCAGTACTTC. Translated, it gives CSARGAGGTQYF.